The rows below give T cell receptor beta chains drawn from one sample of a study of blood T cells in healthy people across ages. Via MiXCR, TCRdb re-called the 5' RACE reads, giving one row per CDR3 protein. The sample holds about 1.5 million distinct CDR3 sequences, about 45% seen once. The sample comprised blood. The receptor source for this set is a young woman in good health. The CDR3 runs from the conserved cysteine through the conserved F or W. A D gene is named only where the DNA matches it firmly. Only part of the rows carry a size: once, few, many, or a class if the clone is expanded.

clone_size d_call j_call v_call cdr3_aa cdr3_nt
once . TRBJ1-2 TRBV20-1 CSATQPLLNYGYTF TGCAGTGCTACCCAGCCCTTGCTAAACTATGGCTACACCTTC
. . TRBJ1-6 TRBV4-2 CASSQAESNSPLHF TGTGCCAGCAGCCAAGCAGAATCTAATTCACCCCTCCACTTT
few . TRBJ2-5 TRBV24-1 CATSDPAGFQETQYF TGTGCCACCAGTGACCCCGCGGGATTCCAAGAGACCCAGTACTTC
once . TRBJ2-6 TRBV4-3 CASSQDLREGGANVLTF TGCGCCAGCAGCCAAGATCTCAGGGAAGGTGGGGCCAACGTCCTGACTTTC
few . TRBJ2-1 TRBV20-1 CSTRRGGENEQFF TGCAGCACTCGTAGGGGAGGTGAGAATGAGCAGTTCTTC
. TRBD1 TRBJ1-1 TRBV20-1 CSAPKGQGDTEAFF TGCAGTGCTCCCAAAGGACAGGGTGACACTGAAGCTTTCTTT
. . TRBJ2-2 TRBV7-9 CASSFSGGASGELFF TGTGCCAGCAGCTTTTCCGGGGGCGCATCCGGGGAGCTGTTTTTT
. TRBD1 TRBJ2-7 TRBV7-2 CASSYWTGGTAEQYF TGTGCCAGCAGCTATTGGACAGGGGGCACGGCTGAGCAGTACTTC
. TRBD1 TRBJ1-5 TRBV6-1 CAGSWTGGFNQPQHF TGTGCCGGCAGTTGGACAGGGGGCTTCAATCAGCCCCAGCATTTT
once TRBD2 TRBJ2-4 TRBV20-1 CSAEREGGAKNIQYF TGCAGTGCTGAGCGGGAGGGGGGAGCCAAAAACATTCAGTACTTC
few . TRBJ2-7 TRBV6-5 CASSYDRYYEQYF TGTGCCAGCAGTTACGACAGGTACTACGAGCAGTACTTC
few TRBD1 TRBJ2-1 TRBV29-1 CSAADRGYNEQFF TGCAGCGCTGCGGACAGGGGGTACAATGAGCAGTTCTTC
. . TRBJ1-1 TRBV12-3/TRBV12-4 CASARGDRFSADTEAFF TGTGCCAGCGCTAGGGGAGACAGGTTTTCGGCAGACACTGAAGCTTTCTTT
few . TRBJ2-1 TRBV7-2 CASSFPQGSGEQFF TGTGCCAGCAGCTTCCCCCAGGGGTCCGGTGAGCAGTTCTTC
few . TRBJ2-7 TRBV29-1 CSVGEGDTNEQYF TGCAGCGTGGGGGAGGGGGATACTAACGAGCAGTACTTC
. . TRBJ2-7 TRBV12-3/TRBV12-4 CASRSPTGFEQYF TGTGCCAGCAGGTCTCCAACAGGGTTCGAGCAGTACTTC
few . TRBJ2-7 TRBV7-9 CASSRTGAAYEQYF TGTGCCAGCAGCCGAACCGGGGCCGCCTACGAGCAGTACTTC